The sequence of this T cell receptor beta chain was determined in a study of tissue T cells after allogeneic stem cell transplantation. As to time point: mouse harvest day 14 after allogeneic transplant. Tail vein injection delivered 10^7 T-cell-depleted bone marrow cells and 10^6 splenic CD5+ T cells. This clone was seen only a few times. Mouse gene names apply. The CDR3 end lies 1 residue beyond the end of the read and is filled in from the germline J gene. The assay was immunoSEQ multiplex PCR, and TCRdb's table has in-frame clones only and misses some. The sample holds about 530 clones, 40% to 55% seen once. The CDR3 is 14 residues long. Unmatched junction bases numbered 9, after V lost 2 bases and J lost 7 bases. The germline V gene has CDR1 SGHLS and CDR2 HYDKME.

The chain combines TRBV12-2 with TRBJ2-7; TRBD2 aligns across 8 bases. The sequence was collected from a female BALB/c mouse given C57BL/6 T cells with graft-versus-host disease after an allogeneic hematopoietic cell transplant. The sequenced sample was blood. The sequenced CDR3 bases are TGTGCCAGCTCTCCCTACTGGGGGCGCGGGGAACAGTAC. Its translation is CASSPYWGRGEQY. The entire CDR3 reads CASSPYWGRGEQYF.